These 2 T cell receptor beta chains were sequenced from one sample in a study of cytomegalovirus exposure and HLA in healthy donors. With 60 Vbeta and 13 Jbeta primers, the PCR was carried out. The assay was immunoSEQ multiplex PCR, and TCRdb's table has in-frame clones only and misses some. The sample has around 100,000 clones, around three fifths seen once; the top ten hold 3% to 5%. Sample: PBMCs. Every receptor here comes from a man aged 25 to 40 in good health and CMV-seronegative.

J is TRBJ2-2 and V is TRBV5-1; tentatively, D is TRBD1 (6 bases). Germline V lookup: CDR1 SGHRS, CDR2 YFSETQ. The CDR3 spans 16 residues. V was shortened by 2 bases and J by 1 base, with 12 bases between the two germline ends. CDR3 nucleotide sequence: TGCGCCAGCAGCTTTACCGGGACAAAGAACACCGGGGAGCTGTTTTTT. Translating it yields CASSFTGTKNTGELFF.

This clone has just a few counts. The chain links TRBV20-1 to TRBJ2-1; no reliable D call. In germline, CDR1 is DFQATT, CDR2 SNEGSKA (reference sequence). The CDR3 runs to 11 residues. Trimming shortened V by 2 bases and J by 8 bases, and 7 bases separated the two germline ends. The CDR3 loop is CSARSFHEQFF. DNA of the CDR3: TGCAGTGCTAGAAGCTTTCATGAGCAGTTCTTC.